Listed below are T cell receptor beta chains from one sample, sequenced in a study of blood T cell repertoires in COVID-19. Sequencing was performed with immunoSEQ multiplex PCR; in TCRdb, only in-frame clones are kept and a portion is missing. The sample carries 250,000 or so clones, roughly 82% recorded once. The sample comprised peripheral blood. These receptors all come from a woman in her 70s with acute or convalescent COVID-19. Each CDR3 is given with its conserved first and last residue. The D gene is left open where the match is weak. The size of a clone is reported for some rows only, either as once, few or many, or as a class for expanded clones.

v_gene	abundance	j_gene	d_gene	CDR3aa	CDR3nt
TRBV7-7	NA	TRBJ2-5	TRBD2	CASSPVLSGGRQETQYF	TGTGCCAGCAGCCCCGTTTTAAGCGGGGGACGACAAGAGACCCAGTACTTC
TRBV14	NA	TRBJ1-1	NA	CASSQDARGSLMNTEAFF	TGTGCCAGCAGCCAAGATGCCCGCGGCAGCCTCATGAACACTGAAGCTTTCTTT
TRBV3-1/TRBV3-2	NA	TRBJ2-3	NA	CASSVPALRPDTQYF	TGTGCCAGCAGCGTCCCTGCGTTGAGGCCTGATACGCAGTATTTT
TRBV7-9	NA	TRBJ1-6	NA	CASSFLEPQGALHF	TGTGCCAGCAGCTTCCTAGAACCACAGGGTGCCCTCCACTTT
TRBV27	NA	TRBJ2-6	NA	CASSSPAAGANVLTF	TGTGCCAGCAGTTCCCCAGCGGCTGGGGCCAACGTCCTGACTTTC
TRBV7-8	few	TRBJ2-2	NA	CASSLGTANTGELFF	TGTGCCAGCAGCTTAGGGACAGCGAACACCGGGGAGCTGTTTTTT
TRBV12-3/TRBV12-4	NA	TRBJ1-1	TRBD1	CASSPGTADEAFF	TGTGCCAGCAGTCCCGGGACAGCAGATGAAGCTTTCTTT
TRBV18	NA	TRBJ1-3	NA	CASSPPLDTDGNTIYF	TGTGCCAGCTCACCACCTTTGGACACGGACGGAAACACCATATATTTT
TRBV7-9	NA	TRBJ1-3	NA	CASSLGDFSGNTIYF	TGTGCCAGCAGCTTAGGAGACTTCTCTGGAAACACCATATATTTT
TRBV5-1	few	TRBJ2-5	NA	CASRGVGGETQYF	TGCGCCAGCAGGGGAGTAGGTGGGGAGACCCAGTACTTC
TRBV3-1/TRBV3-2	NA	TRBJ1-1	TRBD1	CASSHSGQGNTEAFF	TGTGCCAGCAGCCATTCGGGACAGGGGAACACTGAAGCTTTCTTT
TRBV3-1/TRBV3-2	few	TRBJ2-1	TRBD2	CASSQAGTSGSNEQFF	TGTGCCAGCAGCCAGGCCGGGACTAGTGGTAGTAATGAGCAGTTCTTC
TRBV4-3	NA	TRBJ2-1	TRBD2	CASSQEGVAGFFEQFF	TGCGCCAGCAGCCAAGAGGGAGTAGCGGGATTTTTTGAGCAGTTCTTC
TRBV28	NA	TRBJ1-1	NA	CASAGGHTEAFF	TGTGCCAGCGCGGGGGGACACACTGAAGCTTTCTTT
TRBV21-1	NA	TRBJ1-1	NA	CASSKGDGEWNRDEVGTFF	TGTGCCAGCAGCAAAGGAGACGGGGAATGGAACAGGGACGAGGTTGGGACTTTCTTT
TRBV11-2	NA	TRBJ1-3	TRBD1	CASSDAGGAGNTIYF	TGTGCCAGCAGCGACGCAGGGGGCGCCGGAAACACCATATATTTT
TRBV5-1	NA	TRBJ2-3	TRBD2	CASSRDILAGATTDTQYF	TGCGCCAGCAGCCGGGACATACTAGCGGGGGCGACCACAGATACGCAGTATTTT
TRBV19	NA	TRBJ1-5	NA	CASSPYRGQPQHF	TGTGCCAGTAGCCCCTATAGGGGGCAGCCCCAGCATTTT
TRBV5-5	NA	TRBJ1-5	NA	CASSFVYVGNQPQHF	TGTGCCAGCAGCTTTGTTTATGTTGGCAATCAGCCCCAGCATTTT
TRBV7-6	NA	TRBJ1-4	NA	CASSLERATNEKLFF	TGTGCCAGCAGCTTAGAAAGAGCAACTAATGAAAAACTGTTTTTT
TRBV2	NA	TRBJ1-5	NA	CASSPDRNQPQHF	TGTGCCAGCAGTCCAGACAGAAATCAGCCCCAGCATTTT
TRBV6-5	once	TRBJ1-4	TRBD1	CATRQGFNEKLFF	TGTGCCACGAGACAGGGGTTCAATGAAAAACTGTTTTTT
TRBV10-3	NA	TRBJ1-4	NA	CAIAGEGSEKLFF	TGTGCCATCGCCGGTGAAGGTAGCGAAAAACTGTTTTTT
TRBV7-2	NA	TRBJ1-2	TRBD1	CASSSRTGGIGGGYTF	TGTGCCAGCAGCTCACGGACAGGGGGCATAGGAGGAGGCTACACCTTC
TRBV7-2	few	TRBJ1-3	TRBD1	CASSLALTTGVSGNTIYF	TGTGCCAGCAGCTTAGCGCTAACAACAGGGGTTTCTGGAAACACCATATATTTT